A single sample is the source of the 22 T cell receptor beta chains below, sequenced in a study of graft-versus-host responses after intestinal transplantation. No antigens are known for them. TCRdb's copy holds only in-frame clones and misses some; the assay was immunoSEQ multiplex PCR. The sample includes tens of thousands of clones, roughly 84% of them seen just once. The sequencing here drew on unstimulated CD4+ T cells sorted from spleen or lymph node cells, taken before transplant. The origin of the receptors is a human donor who was the organ donor for an intestinal transplant.

The chain has TRBV5-6 and TRBJ1-2; unclear D gene. Germline CDR1 SGHDT, CDR2 YYEEEE. V lost 3 bases and J 2 bases, leaving 8 bases between the germline ends. CDR3 size: 13 residues. The CDR3 DNA follows: TGTGCCAGCAGCTCCACAGAGAACTATGGCTACACCTTC. Amino acid sequence: CASSSTENYGYTF.

The table lists this clone with a few counts. Written as DNA, the CDR3 is TGTGCCAGCAGTTTTGGACAGTTTAATCAGCCCCAGCATTTT. Translating it yields CASSFGQFNQPQHF. The chain joins TRBV28 to TRBJ1-5; D might be TRBD1 (6 bases). This CDR3 has 14 residues. Trimming left V 3 bases short and J 4 bases short, with 10 bases between. Germline V gene sequence: CDR1 MDHEN, CDR2 SYDVKM. The variable domain in full, with the rest retrieved from reference TRBV28 and TRBJ1-5, is DVKVTQSSRYLVKRTGEKVFLECVQDMDHENMFWYRQDPGLGLRLIYFSYDVKMKEKGDIPEGYSVSREKKERFSLILESASTNQTSMYLCASSFGQFNQPQHFGDGTRLSIL.

Details on this clone: Compared with germline, one end of the junction differs, possibly owing to a read error. This chain links TRBV7-3 with TRBJ2-5; 7 bases align to TRBD1. This CDR3 has 13 residues. In germline, CDR1 is SGHTA, CDR2 FQGTGA. CDR3 nucleotide sequence: TGTACCAGCAGCTCCGGGACAGAAGAGACCCAGTACTTC. Protein sequence: CTSSSGTEETQYF.

This clone appeared once. The genes are TRBV6-6 and TRBJ1-5, with 7 bases aligning to TRBD1. The length of the CDR3 is 15 residues. The germline V gene encodes CDR1 MNHNY and CDR2 SVGAGI (reference sequence). The junction had 8 bases not matched to a gene; V was cut back by 5 bases and J by 4 bases. The CDR3 coding sequence is TGTGCCAGCAGTCCTCCGGGACAGCTTAATCAGCCCCAGCATTTT. This codes for CASSPPGQLNQPQHF.

This chain connects TRBV7-9 to TRBJ2-2, with a tentative D call TRBD1 (5 bases). Germline values: CDR1 SEHNR, CDR2 FQNEAQ (reference sequence). Trimming took 4 bases from V and 6 from J, leaving 9 bases between them. This CDR3 has 13 amino acids. The CDR3 coding sequence is TGTGCCAGCAGCTATACAGGATCCGGGGAGCTGTTTTTT. As protein: CASSYTGSGELFF.

The V gene is TRBV7-8, the J gene TRBJ2-7; a possible D gene is TRBD1 (5 bases). Germline values: CDR1 SGHVS, CDR2 FQNEAQ. V lost 0 bases and J lost 2, with 8 bases in between. The CDR3 contains 14 residues. The CDR3 DNA follows: TGTGCCAGCAGCTTAGCGGACACAGCCTACGAGCAGTACGTC. It specifies CASSLADTAYEQYV.

The chain uses TRBV2 and TRBJ2-1; 10 nucleotides agree with TRBD2. Unmatched junction bases numbered 5, after V lost 5 bases and J lost 4 bases. Looked up from germline, CDR1 is SNHLY and CDR2 is FYNNEI. This CDR3 has 15 residues. CDR3 nucleotide sequence: TGTGCCAGCAGTATAGGACTAGCGGAGTACAATGAGCAGTTCTTC. Translation: CASSIGLAEYNEQFF. The full variable domain, rest sourced from reference TRBV2 and TRBJ2-1, is EPEVTQTPSHQVTQMGQEVILRCVPISNHLYFYWYRQILGQKVEFLVSFYNNEISEKSEIFDDQFSVERPDGSNFTLKIRSTKLEDSAMYFCASSIGLAEYNEQFFGPGTRLTVL.

The V call is TRBV14, the J call TRBJ1-1; TRBD1 agrees at 8 bases. The CDR3 is 14 residues long. Germline trimming cut 3 bases from V and 4 bases from J; bases unmatched to any gene: 4. Looked up from germline, CDR1 is SGHDN and CDR2 is FVKESK. As DNA, the CDR3 is TGTGCCAGCAGCCAGGTTACAGGGGGCACTGAAGCTTTCTTT. The encoded protein is CASSQVTGGTEAFF.

The V gene is TRBV25-1, the J gene TRBJ2-2; no clear D gene. The germline V gene encodes CDR1 MGHDK and CDR2 SYGVNS. The CDR3 loop spans 14 amino acids. The germline V and J ends were trimmed by 8 bases and 1 base, with 11 bases remaining between them. For the CDR3, the DNA is TGTGCCAGCCAGTTCGCCGAGAACACCGGGGAGCTGTTTTTT. It encodes CASQFAENTGELFF. Complete variable domain (other parts from reference TRBV25-1 and TRBJ2-2): EADIYQTPRYLVIGTGKKITLECSQTMGHDKMYWYQQDPGMELHLIHYSYGVNSTEKGDLSSESTVSRIRTEHFPLTLESARPSHTSQYLCASQFAENTGELFFGEGSRLTVL.

J is TRBJ2-7 and V is TRBV28, with 10 bases lining up with TRBD1. Germline trimming cut 2 bases from V and 0 bases from J; bases unmatched to any gene: 4. The CDR3 has 16 amino acids. Germline V gene lookup returns CDR1 MDHEN and CDR2 SYDVKM. The CDR3 region has the DNA TGTGCCAGCAGTTTAGCCGGGACAGGGGCCTCCTACGAGCAGTACGTC. As protein: CASSLAGTGASYEQYV.

The genes are TRBV29-1 and TRBJ2-7, with D perhaps matching TRBD1 (5 bases). CDR1 and CDR2 (germline): SQVTM, ANQGSEA. Trimming removed 6 bases at V and 4 bases at J, with 10 bases between. This CDR3 region has 11 residues. As DNA, the CDR3 is TGCAGCGTCCACGACAGTTACGAGCAGTACGTC. This sequence encodes CSVHDSYEQYV.

V gene TRBV7-8 combines with J gene TRBJ1-4; TRBD1 agrees at 7 bases. From germline, CDR1 is SGHVS and CDR2 FQNEAQ. The ends lost 3 bases at V and 3 bases at J; junction bases unmatched: 10. The CDR3 loop spans 17 amino acids. This CDR3 reads CASSFQPRQGSNEKLFF. The CDR3 nucleotides are TGTGCCAGCAGCTTTCAGCCCAGACAGGGATCTAATGAAAAACTGTTTTTT.

The CDR3 protein is CASSSIGNRDGYTF. The CDR3 DNA reads TGTGCCAGCAGCTCAATAGGTAACAGGGATGGCTACACCTTC. The chain uses TRBV7-9 and TRBJ1-2; D might be TRBD1 (6 bases). Trimming took 4 bases from V and 6 from J, leaving 15 bases between them. This CDR3 region has 14 residues. Per germline, CDR1 SEHNR and CDR2 FQNEAQ (reference sequence).

This clone was recorded only once. The chain has TRBV7-9 and TRBJ1-2, with TRBD1 matching over 7 bases. Germline V gene lookup returns CDR1 SEHNR and CDR2 FQNEAQ (reference sequence). This CDR3 has 15 residues. After removal of 5 bases from V and 4 bases from J, the junction contained 10 bases not matched to a gene. DNA of the CDR3: TGTGCCAGCAGCCAATCAGGGGGAGGCTCCTATGGCTACACCTTC. It encodes CASSQSGGGSYGYTF.

This clone is a singleton in its sample. This chain uses TRBV28 with TRBJ1-5, with D possibly TRBD1 on 5 matching bases. This CDR3 is 14 amino acids long. Germline V gene sequence: CDR1 MDHEN, CDR2 SYDVKM. Trimming stripped 6 bases from V and 7 bases from J, with 16 bases between. The chain's CDR3 is CASRLVSGNQPQHF. CDR3 coding DNA: TGTGCCAGCAGACTCGTTTCAGGGAACCAGCCCCAGCATTTT. Complete variable domain (other parts from reference TRBV28 and TRBJ1-5): DVKVTQSSRYLVKRTGEKVFLECVQDMDHENMFWYRQDPGLGLRLIYFSYDVKMKEKGDIPEGYSVSREKKERFSLILESASTNQTSMYLCASRLVSGNQPQHFGDGTRLSIL.

The chain combines TRBV28 with TRBJ1-2; no definite D call. V was pared by 5 bases and J by 8 bases, with 15 bases between. Germline V gene data show CDR1 as MDHEN and CDR2 as SYDVKM. There are 13 residues in the CDR3. The chain's CDR3 is CASSLGQARGYTF. The CDR3 DNA reads TGTGCCAGCAGTCTGGGCCAAGCAAGGGGCTACACCTTC.

The chain recombines TRBV14 with TRBJ1-1, with unresolved D. Looked up from germline, CDR1 is SGHDN and CDR2 is FVKESK. V lost 6 bases to trimming and J lost 1 base, with 12 bases between them. The CDR3 contains 14 residues. In DNA form, the CDR3 reads TGTGCCAGCAGGCAAACTAGACCGAACACTGAAGCTTTCTTT. This codes for CASRQTRPNTEAFF.

This chain links TRBV13 with TRBJ1-1; no clear D gene. This CDR3 region has 15 residues. V lost 5 bases and J 4 bases, leaving 17 bases between the germline ends. CDR1 and CDR2 from the germline V gene are PRHDT and FYEKMQ (reference sequence). The CDR3 sequence is CASSPRQTASTEAFF. CDR3 DNA: TGTGCCAGCAGCCCCCGACAAACCGCGAGCACTGAAGCTTTCTTT.

V is TRBV5-4 and J is TRBJ1-2; D unclear. The germline V gene encodes CDR1 SGHNT and CDR2 YYREEE (reference sequence). The CDR3 has 12 residues. V lost 2 bases and J 7 bases, leaving 9 bases between the germline ends. As DNA, the CDR3 is TGTGCCAGCAGCTTCGGGTCGAGTGGCTACACCTTC. It translates to CASSFGSSGYTF.

The V and J genes are TRBV7-2 and TRBJ1-1; D perhaps matches TRBD1 (6 bases). Trimming stripped 2 bases from V and 4 bases from J, with 8 bases between. Germline V gene data show CDR1 as SGHTA and CDR2 as FQGNSA. The CDR3 sequence is 13 residues long. The CDR3 sequence: CASSLTGFTEAFF. Here the CDR3 DNA reads TGTGCCAGCAGCTTAACAGGGTTCACTGAAGCTTTCTTT.

The chain carries TRBV5-6 and TRBJ2-3; 7 bases match TRBD1. J gave up 0 bases and V 3 bases, and 4 bases lay outside the gene matches. This CDR3 contains 15 residues. Germline lookup yields CDR1 SGHDT and CDR2 YYEEEE. The CDR3: CASSYRGPSTDTQYF. CDR3 bases: TGTGCCAGCAGCTACAGGGGTCCCAGCACAGATACGCAGTATTTT.

V and J are TRBV19 and TRBJ2-2; D gene ambiguous. From germline, CDR1 is LNHDA and CDR2 SQIVND (reference sequence). The CDR3 covers 13 residues. V dropped 5 bases and J dropped 3 bases, with 7 bases sitting between them. Here the CDR3 DNA reads TGTGCCAGTAGTGCGCTATACACCGGGGAGCTGTTTTTT. Translated, it gives CASSALYTGELFF.